One sample yielded the 22 T cell receptor beta chains listed below, sequenced in a study of blood T cell repertoires in COVID-19. Using immunoSEQ multiplex PCR, the repertoire was profiled, and TCRdb retains in-frame clones only, with some absent. The data show hundreds of thousands of clones, 75% to 85% seen once. Sequenced sample: PBMCs or T cells enriched from blood (not recorded which). These receptors originate from a man aged 30-40 years with acute COVID-19.

The rearrangement links TRBV10-3 to TRBJ2-7; TRBD2 might be the D (7 bases). CDR3 length equals 16 residues. Trimming stripped 7 bases from V and 1 base from J, with 20 bases between. The germline gives CDR1 ENHRY, CDR2 SYGVKD. The CDR3 DNA is TGTGCCATCACGGGGGGACACCCGCTGAATTCCTACGAGCAGTACTTC. Translation gives CAITGGHPLNSYEQYF.

This clone came up once. The chain links TRBV5-1 to TRBJ2-5; the match to TRBD2 covers 11 bases. V trimming: 3 bases; J trimming: 2 bases; junction bases outside the gene matches: 9. Germline V lookup: CDR1 SGHRS, CDR2 YFSETQ. The CDR3 extends over 17 amino acids. The CDR3: CASSSRGLAGGQETQYF. CDR3 nucleotide sequence: TGCGCCAGCAGCTCGAGAGGACTAGCGGGTGGGCAAGAGACCCAGTACTTC.

This chain links TRBV6-8 with TRBJ1-5, with TRBD1 identical over 9 bases. This CDR3 region has 16 residues. Trimming at V came to 0 bases and at J to 6 bases, leaving 6 bases not matched to a gene. Germline CDR1 MNHGY, CDR2 SAAAGT. The CDR3 spells CASSYSGTGTGQPQHF. The DNA for the CDR3 is TGTGCCAGCAGTTACTCCGGGACAGGGACAGGTCAGCCCCAGCATTTT.

The chain couples TRBV23-1 to TRBJ1-5; D remains ambiguous. TRBV23-1 is reported as an ORF; its role is uncertain. Trimming shortened V by 8 bases and J by 5 bases, and 10 bases separated the two germline ends. CDR3 length: 12 amino acids. In DNA form, the CDR3 reads TGCGCCAGCCCTGGCGGGGATCAGCCCCAGCATTTT. This translates into CASPGGDQPQHF.

This sequence joins TRBV19 and TRBJ2-1; D might be TRBD1 (5 bases). V dropped 4 bases and J dropped 8 bases, with 12 bases sitting between them. This CDR3 comprises 13 residues. CDR1 and CDR2 (germline): LNHDA, SQIVND (reference sequence). CDR3 loop: CASSRPGADEQFF. The DNA of the CDR3 is TGTGCCAGTAGTAGGCCTGGGGCCGATGAGCAGTTCTTC.

The V and J genes are TRBV11-2 and TRBJ2-1; D is uncertain. From germline, CDR1 is SGHAT and CDR2 FQNNGV. Trimming pared 0 bases from V and 6 bases from J, leaving 15 bases between. The CDR3 sequence is 16 residues long. The CDR3 coding sequence is TGTGCCAGCAGCTTAGATCTCTTTGGCCTCCTCAATGAGCAGTTCTTC. Translating it yields CASSLDLFGLLNEQFF.

The J gene is TRBJ2-3, the V gene TRBV7-2; D call uncertain. This CDR3 has 16 amino acids. Trimming left V 1 base short and J 6 bases short, with 17 bases between. Germline V gives CDR1 SGHTA, CDR2 FQGNSA. CDR3 protein: CASSLGVALVFDTQYF. CDR3 DNA sequence: TGTGCCAGCAGCTTAGGGGTAGCACTCGTGTTCGATACGCAGTATTTT.

CDR3 DNA sequence: TGTGCCAGCTCCATCCGGACAGGGGTTGTGGCTTTCTTT. Translated, it gives CASSIRTGVVAFF. The chain couples TRBV6-5 to TRBJ1-1; the match to TRBD1 covers 9 bases. The V and J ends lost 8 bases and 11 bases, in that order; junction bases with no gene match: 12. The CDR3 is 13 residues long. Looked up from germline, CDR1 is MNHEY and CDR2 is SVGAGI.

This clone occurred a few times. The chain carries TRBV21-1 and TRBJ1-2; TRBD1, the D gene given by the table, was not confirmed from the DNA. TRBV21-1 is given as a pseudogene. The length of the CDR3 is 14 residues. CDR3 in DNA: TGTGCCAGCAGCGCCCCGGACAGTTTCTATGGCTACACCTTC. Translated, it gives CASSAPDSFYGYTF.

The chain employs TRBV7-9 and TRBJ1-1; a weak D match, TRBD1 (5 bases). The CDR3 is made up of 13 amino acids. Germline V gene data show CDR1 as SEHNR and CDR2 as FQNEAQ (reference sequence). Trimming removed 4 bases at V and 7 bases at J, with 13 bases between. CDR3 bases: TGTGCCAGCAGCTCCACTGACAGCGTTGAAGCTTTCTTT. This sequence encodes CASSSTDSVEAFF.

V gene TRBV5-1 combines with J gene TRBJ2-5; 8 bases fit TRBD2. J lost 4 bases, V lost 0 bases, and 8 bases had no gene match. The CDR3 has 16 amino acids. The germline V gene has CDR1 SGHRS and CDR2 YFSETQ. The CDR3 DNA follows: TGCGCCAGCAGCTTGGCCGGACGGGGGGGCTCAGAGACCCAGTACTTC. It codes for CASSLAGRGGSETQYF.

The CDR3 here is CSASETGFKSEAFF. The CDR3 bases are TGCAGTGCTAGTGAGACAGGGTTTAAATCTGAAGCTTTCTTT. The chain has TRBV20-1 and TRBJ1-1; 7 nucleotides line up with TRBD1. There are 14 residues in the CDR3. Trimming took 3 bases from V and 6 from J; bases not matched to a gene: 10. Germline V gene lookup returns CDR1 DFQATT and CDR2 SNEGSKA (reference sequence).

This rearrangement joins TRBV2 to TRBJ2-3; 13 bases are a match to TRBD2. Germline loops: CDR1 SNHLY, CDR2 FYNNEI. Trimming removed 2 bases from V and 2 bases from J; junction bases left unmatched: 4. CDR3 length equals 17 residues. The DNA of the CDR3 is TGTGCCAGCAGTGAAATGGGACTAGCGGGGATCACAGATACGCAGTATTTT. As protein: CASSEMGLAGITDTQYF.

The chain employs TRBV7-9 and TRBJ1-1; D may be TRBD1 (6 bases). Germline assignment: CDR1 SEHNR and CDR2 FQNEAQ (reference sequence). V lost 7 bases to trimming and J lost 5 bases, with 17 bases between them. This CDR3 is built from 14 residues. The CDR3 region has the DNA TGTGCCAGCACCTACGCGGGGGCGGGAACTGAAGCTTTCTTT. This encodes CASTYAGAGTEAFF.

The chain couples TRBV5-4 to TRBJ1-6; D might be TRBD1 (5 bases). The V end was cut by 1 base, the J end by 6 bases, with 8 bases between. The CDR3 is 14 residues long. Germline CDR1 and CDR2: SGHNT and YYREEE (reference sequence). CDR3 DNA sequence: TGTGCCAGCAGCTTGATGACAGCTAATTCACCCCTCCACTTT. It specifies CASSLMTANSPLHF.

The gene calls are TRBV25-1 and TRBJ1-2; weak D call: TRBD1 (6 bases). The CDR3 runs 13 residues. The germline V and J ends were trimmed by 4 bases and 8 bases, with 14 bases remaining between them. Germline V gives CDR1 MGHDK, CDR2 SYGVNS. DNA for the CDR3: TGTGCCAGCAGTGTTCAGGGGAACCACGGCTACACCTTC. Translation: CASSVQGNHGYTF.

V and J are TRBV15 and TRBJ2-5; D is possibly TRBD2 (5 bases). Deletions cut 8 bases from V and 3 bases from J, with 7 bases between. The germline V gene encodes CDR1 LNHNV and CDR2 YYDKDF (reference sequence). CDR3 length: 11 amino acids. For the CDR3, the DNA is TGTGCCACCCGAGCGGAAGAGACCCAGTACTTC. Translated: CATRAEETQYF.

The chain has TRBV1 and TRBJ1-1. TRBV1 is tagged as a pseudogene. CDR3 length: 13 amino acids. The CDR3 nucleotides are TGCACCAGCAGCCAAGCTCAGGGAGGTGAAGCTTTCTTT. Its translation is CTSSQAQGGEAFF.

This chain connects TRBV5-1 to TRBJ2-3; D is unclear. The V end lost 5 bases, the J end lost 1 base, and 11 bases lay between the germline ends. The germline gives CDR1 SGHRS, CDR2 YFSETQ. The CDR3 runs to 14 residues. Here the CDR3 DNA reads TGCGCCAGCAGAACCTCCGCGGGCACAGATACGCAGTATTTT. Residues: CASRTSAGTDTQYF.

DNA for the CDR3: TGTGCCAGCAGCTTGGAGCCACAACCCAGCACTGAAGCTTTCTTT. The encoded protein is CASSLEPQPSTEAFF. The chain is built from TRBV11-2 and TRBJ1-1; D gene unclear. The V end lost 3 bases, the J end lost 4 bases, and 15 bases lay between the germline ends. The germline V gene has CDR1 SGHAT and CDR2 FQNNGV. The CDR3 sequence is 15 residues long.

The chain links TRBV18 to TRBJ2-3; TRBD1 matches 9 bases. The CDR3 sequence is 18 residues long. The V and J ends lost 1 base and 1 base, in that order; junction bases with no gene match: 9. Germline V lookup: CDR1 KGHSH, CDR2 LQKENI. CDR3 nucleotides: TGTGCCAGCTCACCACTTAATACAGGGGGCGCAGGCACAGATACGCAGTATTTT. It codes for CASSPLNTGGAGTDTQYF.

V and J are TRBV6-5 and TRBJ1-4, with D unclear. V was trimmed by 2 bases and J by 8 bases, leaving 18 bases between them. CDR1 and CDR2 (germline): MNHEY, SVGAGI. The CDR3 has 16 amino acids. This chain's CDR3 is CASSYKHTRGGEKLFF. In nucleotides, the CDR3 is TGTGCCAGCAGTTACAAGCACACCCGGGGAGGGGAAAAACTGTTTTTT.